These 15 T cell receptor beta chains were all obtained from the same sample, sequenced in a study of metastatic and nonmetastatic thyroid tumors. Every patient underwent thyroid surgery untreated. TCRdb re-processed the PCR reads through MiXCR. The sample includes tens of thousands of clones, approximately 25% of them seen just once. The sample taken for sequencing was blood. All receptors come from a female donor with papillary thyroid cancer or a benign thyroid nodule (not recorded which). Some clones in this sample may be carry-over from other donors' samples.

This clone occurred a few times. The chain is built from TRBV12-3 or TRBV12-4 and TRBJ1-6, with 10 bases fitting TRBD1. V trimming: 6 bases; J trimming: 10 bases; junction bases outside the gene matches: 3. The CDR3 is 13 amino acids. Here the CDR3 DNA reads TGTGCCAGCAGGGGACAGGGGCGGTCACCCCTCCACTTT. Encoded protein: CASRGQGRSPLHF.

This clone was counted only a few times. V usage is TRBV12-3 or TRBV12-4 and J usage is TRBJ2-3, with 9 bases that match TRBD2. This CDR3 spans 19 amino acids. The junction had 19 bases not matched to a gene; V was cut back by 3 bases and J by 6 bases. The CDR3 sequence is CASSFFFSAGGSYYDTQYF. CDR3 sequence (DNA): TGTGCCAGCAGTTTCTTTTTTTCGGCGGGAGGGTCATACTACGATACGCAGTATTTT.

This clone was recorded at least ten times. The chain is built from TRBV30 and TRBJ2-7; the D gene could be TRBD1 or TRBD2 (5 bases each). The CDR3 consists of 13 residues. The germline V gene encodes CDR1 GTSNPN and CDR2 SVGIG (reference sequence). V lost 0 bases and J lost 4, with 10 bases in between. DNA for the CDR3: TGTGCCTGGAGTGTTTCGGGGCGATACGAGCAGTACTTC. This gives the protein CAWSVSGRYEQYF.

This clone has ten or more counts. The chain combines TRBV4-1 with TRBJ2-7; the match to TRBD2 covers 9 bases. The CDR3 is 14 amino acids. Germline CDR1 MGHRA, CDR2 YSYEKL. V dropped 1 base and J dropped 4; count of bases not matched to a gene: 2. CDR3 coding DNA: TGCGCCAGCAGCCAAGGGACTAGCGCATACGAGCAGTACTTC. Translated: CASSQGTSAYEQYF.

This clone was seen ten or more times. V and J are TRBV28 and TRBJ1-1, with unresolved D. This CDR3 spans 15 amino acids. V was pared by 6 bases and J by 1 base, with 15 bases between. Germline V gene lookup returns CDR1 MDHEN and CDR2 SYDVKM. CDR3 sequence reads: CASSMVGQQNTEAFF. The CDR3 DNA reads as TGTGCCAGCAGCATGGTCGGTCAGCAGAACACTGAAGCTTTCTTT.

The rearrangement uses TRBV6-1 and TRBJ2-7, with D unresolved. V was shortened by 2 bases and J by 2 bases, with 4 bases between the two germline ends. Germline V gene sequence: CDR1 MNHNS, CDR2 SASEGT. CDR3 length equals 12 residues. Written as DNA, the CDR3 is TGTGCCAGCAGTGAACGCCCCTACGAGCAGTACTTC. It yields the protein CASSERPYEQYF.

This clone showed up many times. This sequence joins TRBV2 and TRBJ2-7; 10 nucleotides line up with TRBD1. The CDR3 is 16 amino acids. The germline V gene has CDR1 SNHLY and CDR2 FYNNEI. V shed 6 bases and J 2 bases; nucleotides not matched to a gene: 10. The CDR3 coding sequence is TGTGCCAGCAGCATAACCGGGACAGGGGATACCTACGAGCAGTACTTC. Protein sequence: CASSITGTGDTYEQYF.

This clone was seen only a few times. The chain recombines TRBV6-1 with TRBJ2-7; no clear D. V was shortened by 5 bases and J by 1 base, with 6 bases between the two germline ends. Germline V gene lookup returns CDR1 MNHNS and CDR2 SASEGT. The CDR3 totals 12 residues. The CDR3 coding sequence is TGTGCCAGCAGTCTAGGGTCCTACGAGCAGTACTTC. It codes for CASSLGSYEQYF.

In this sample, this clone turned up many times. The chain joins TRBV5-1 to TRBJ1-1; no reliable D call. Trimming took off 5 bases at V and 1 base at J, with 15 bases between the two ends. Looked up from germline, CDR1 is SGHRS and CDR2 is YFSETQ. This CDR3 comprises 15 residues. CDR3 bases: TGCGCCAGCAGTTTTGATGGACGGAAGAACACTGAAGCTTTCTTT. Translation: CASSFDGRKNTEAFF.

V gene TRBV2 combines with J gene TRBJ1-2; 7 bases are shared with TRBD1. The length of the CDR3 is 17 residues. Germline-derived CDR1 and CDR2 are SNHLY and FYNNEI. Trimming removed 6 bases from V and 4 bases from J; junction bases left unmatched: 17. The CDR3 DNA reads TGTGCCAGCAGGGGGACAAGGGGACAGTCGGAAGTCTATGGCTACACCTTC. It translates to CASRGTRGQSEVYGYTF.

The CDR3 spells CASSPDGGVNQPQHF. CDR3 DNA sequence: TGCGCCAGCAGCCCGGATGGGGGGGTCAATCAGCCCCAGCATTTT. V usage is TRBV4-1 and J usage is TRBJ1-5; a possible D gene is TRBD1 (5 bases). This CDR3 is built from 15 residues. CDR1 is MGHRA, CDR2 YSYEKL, per germline. The V end lost 4 bases, the J end lost 3 bases, and 13 bases lay between the germline ends.

This clone has ten or more counts. The chain employs TRBV5-6 and TRBJ2-7, with D possibly matching TRBD2 (5 bases). Trimming took 1 base from V and 0 from J, leaving 8 bases between them. The CDR3 loop spans 14 amino acids. CDR1 is SGHDT and CDR2 is YYEEEE in the germline V gene. This CDR3 is CASSLRRPSYEQYF. The DNA for the CDR3 is TGTGCCAGCAGCTTGCGGAGGCCCTCCTACGAGCAGTACTTC.

This clone was recorded many times. The chain couples TRBV15 to TRBJ1-5, with TRBD1 matching 9 bases. V shed 5 bases and J 7 bases; nucleotides not matched to a gene: 3. Germline CDR1 LNHNV, CDR2 YYDKDF (reference sequence). There are 13 residues in the CDR3. CDR3 in DNA: TGTGCCACCAGCGGGACAGGGACCCAGCCCCAGCATTTT. This sequence encodes CATSGTGTQPQHF.

There are many counts of this clone. CDR3 loop: CASSPRGRSTYEQYF. The CDR3 DNA reads as TGTGCCAGCAGCCCCCGTGGGAGATCTACATACGAGCAGTACTTC. This sequence joins TRBV13 and TRBJ2-7; D is possibly TRBD2 (5 bases). In germline, CDR1 is PRHDT, CDR2 FYEKMQ (reference sequence). The V and J ends lost 5 bases and 4 bases respectively, with 18 bases between them. This CDR3 has 15 amino acids.

This clone was seen at least ten times. This chain connects TRBV6-1 to TRBJ2-1; 8 nucleotides agree with TRBD2. After removal of 1 base from V and 7 bases from J, the junction contained 21 bases not matched to a gene. Germline assignment: CDR1 MNHNS and CDR2 SASEGT. The CDR3 consists of 20 residues. The CDR3 protein is CASSEGDGEKKRERINEQFF. DNA for the CDR3: TGTGCCAGCAGTGAAGGGGACGGGGAAAAAAAGCGGGAGAGGATTAATGAGCAGTTCTTC.